The rows below give T cell receptor beta chains drawn from one sample of a study of type 1 regulatory T cells. Via MiXCR, TCRdb re-called the reads, giving one row per CDR3 protein. This sample yields under 85,000 distinct CDR3 sequences, of which around 49% are seen a single time; around 2.1% belongs to the top ten. These receptors' targets are unknown. The sequenced sample was cultured non-Tr1 T cells, either the whole culture or a sorted T cell fraction (not recorded which). The origin of the receptors is a human donor in good health. Both conserved end residues are part of each CDR3. The order of the fields is clone size, V gene, J gene, D gene, CDR3 DNA, CDR3 protein. A D gene is named only where the DNA matches it firmly. Size is omitted from some rows. Given values are once, few, many or a class for expanded clones.

clone_size: NA
v_call: TRBV3-1
j_call: TRBJ2-1
d_call: NA
cdr3_nt: TGTGCCAGCAGCCCGATGAGCGGCACCTACAATGAGCAGTTCTTC
cdr3_aa: CASSPMSGTYNEQFF

clone_size: NA
v_call: TRBV20-1
j_call: TRBJ2-7
d_call: NA
cdr3_nt: TGCAGTGCTGTTCACAGGGCGGGCTACGAGCAGTACTTC
cdr3_aa: CSAVHRAGYEQYF

clone_size: NA
v_call: TRBV2
j_call: TRBJ2-1
d_call: NA
cdr3_nt: TGTGCCAGCAGTGCGGGCCCTTACAATGAGCAGTTCTTC
cdr3_aa: CASSAGPYNEQFF

clone_size: NA
v_call: TRBV12-3/TRBV12-4
j_call: TRBJ2-7
d_call: TRBD2
cdr3_nt: TGTGCCAGCAGTCACATCGCTAGCGGCGTCTACGAGCAGTACTTC
cdr3_aa: CASSHIASGVYEQYF

clone_size: few
v_call: TRBV9
j_call: TRBJ2-5
d_call: NA
cdr3_nt: TGTGCCAGCAGCGTAGGTACGGCTAGCGACCTCCAAGAGACCCAGTACTTC
cdr3_aa: CASSVGTASDLQETQYF

clone_size: NA
v_call: TRBV10-3
j_call: TRBJ1-1
d_call: TRBD1
cdr3_nt: TGTGCCATCAGTGCACAGGGGCTGGGTATTGACACTGAAGCTTTCTTT
cdr3_aa: CAISAQGLGIDTEAFF

clone_size: NA
v_call: TRBV7-6
j_call: TRBJ1-1
d_call: NA
cdr3_nt: TGTGCCAGCAGCTCCCCGGGTCGAGGGTGCTTAGGAGCTTTCTTT
cdr3_aa: CASSSPGRGCLGAFF

clone_size: few
v_call: TRBV12-2
j_call: TRBJ2-1
d_call: NA
cdr3_nt: TGTGCAAGTCGCTTAGGGACAGGCTACAATGAGCAGTTCTTC
cdr3_aa: CASRLGTGYNEQFF

clone_size: once
v_call: TRBV11-2
j_call: TRBJ1-5
d_call: NA
cdr3_nt: TGTGCCAGCAGCTTATCGGCGATCAATCAGCCCCAGCATTTT
cdr3_aa: CASSLSAINQPQHF

clone_size: NA
v_call: TRBV6-2/TRBV6-3
j_call: TRBJ2-2
d_call: TRBD1
cdr3_nt: TGTGCCAGCAGTCCGGGACAGGTTAACACCGGGGAGCTGTTTTTT
cdr3_aa: CASSPGQVNTGELFF

clone_size: NA
v_call: TRBV12-3/TRBV12-4
j_call: TRBJ1-1
d_call: NA
cdr3_nt: TGTGCCAGCAGTTTTCCCGGTGTGTCGGCTTTCTTT
cdr3_aa: CASSFPGVSAFF

clone_size: few
v_call: TRBV12-3/TRBV12-4
j_call: TRBJ1-6
d_call: TRBD1
cdr3_nt: TGTGCCAGCAGTTTAGCGGAGGGGGCAAATTCACCCCTCCACTTT
cdr3_aa: CASSLAEGANSPLHF

clone_size: few
v_call: TRBV7-9
j_call: TRBJ1-1
d_call: TRBD1
cdr3_nt: TGTGCCAGCAGCCCACAGACAGGGAGGAACACTGAAGCTTTCTTT
cdr3_aa: CASSPQTGRNTEAFF

clone_size: NA
v_call: TRBV2
j_call: TRBJ1-1
d_call: TRBD1
cdr3_nt: TGTGCCAGCAGTGACAGGGGGTGGAACACTGAAGCTTTCTTT
cdr3_aa: CASSDRGWNTEAFF

clone_size: few
v_call: TRBV4-2
j_call: TRBJ1-5
d_call: NA
cdr3_nt: TGTGCCAGCAGCCAAGATGGTACGGGGGCCGGCAATCAGCCCCAGCATTTT
cdr3_aa: CASSQDGTGAGNQPQHF

clone_size: NA
v_call: TRBV13
j_call: TRBJ1-6
d_call: NA
cdr3_nt: TGTGCCAGCACAGGGAGCTCCTATAATTCACCCCTCCACTTT
cdr3_aa: CASTGSSYNSPLHF

clone_size: NA
v_call: TRBV5-1
j_call: TRBJ2-1
d_call: NA
cdr3_nt: TGCGCCAGCAGCTTTGTCGTGGGGAACTCCTACAATGAGCAGTTCTTC
cdr3_aa: CASSFVVGNSYNEQFF

clone_size: once
v_call: TRBV7-8
j_call: TRBJ2-3
d_call: NA
cdr3_nt: TGTGCCAGCAGCTTATTCGACACAGATACGCAGTATTTT
cdr3_aa: CASSLFDTDTQYF

clone_size: few
v_call: TRBV5-6
j_call: TRBJ1-2
d_call: NA
cdr3_nt: TGTGCCAGCAGCCCCACCCCTAAGGGAGGCTACACCTTC
cdr3_aa: CASSPTPKGGYTF

clone_size: medium-sized
v_call: TRBV19
j_call: TRBJ2-1
d_call: NA
cdr3_nt: TGTGCCAGTAGTATGGTGGCGGGTCCGCAGTTCTTC
cdr3_aa: CASSMVAGPQFF

clone_size: NA
v_call: TRBV7-2
j_call: TRBJ2-3
d_call: NA
cdr3_nt: TGTGCCAGCAGCAAGGGGGGCCAGGGCCCCACAGATACGCAGTATTTT
cdr3_aa: CASSKGGQGPTDTQYF

clone_size: few
v_call: TRBV27
j_call: TRBJ2-3
d_call: TRBD2
cdr3_nt: TGTGCCACCCGGACCCTAGCGGGGGGAGCAGATACGCAGTATTTT
cdr3_aa: CATRTLAGGADTQYF

clone_size: NA
v_call: TRBV7-8
j_call: TRBJ2-2
d_call: TRBD2
cdr3_nt: TGTGCCAGCAGCTTACTCCTAGCGGGGGGGACCGGGGAGCTGTTTTTT
cdr3_aa: CASSLLLAGGTGELFF

clone_size: NA
v_call: TRBV12-3/TRBV12-4
j_call: TRBJ1-5
d_call: NA
cdr3_nt: TGTGCCAGCACCAAAGGGACGCTAGGTCAGCCCCAGCATTTT
cdr3_aa: CASTKGTLGQPQHF

clone_size: few
v_call: TRBV12-3/TRBV12-4
j_call: TRBJ1-5
d_call: NA
cdr3_nt: TGTGCCAGCAGTTTAGCGGACGCACGTCAGCCCCAGCATTTT
cdr3_aa: CASSLADARQPQHF

clone_size: NA
v_call: TRBV20-1
j_call: TRBJ2-3
d_call: NA
cdr3_nt: TGCAGTGCTACCCCGGTGGCAGATACGCAGTATTTT
cdr3_aa: CSATPVADTQYF

clone_size: NA
v_call: TRBV4-1
j_call: TRBJ2-3
d_call: TRBD1
cdr3_nt: TGCGCCAGCAGCCAAGTACTGAGGCAGGGGGCCGGGGATACGCAGTATTTT
cdr3_aa: CASSQVLRQGAGDTQYF

clone_size: NA
v_call: TRBV3-1
j_call: TRBJ2-1
d_call: NA
cdr3_nt: TGTGCCAGCAGCCAAGATTTGCGGGGTGAGCAGTTCTTC
cdr3_aa: CASSQDLRGEQFF

clone_size: NA
v_call: TRBV30
j_call: TRBJ2-7
d_call: NA
cdr3_nt: TGTGCCTGGAGTGTATTGGGGGCTGGACAGTACTTC
cdr3_aa: CAWSVLGAGQYF

clone_size: few
v_call: TRBV11-3
j_call: TRBJ1-1
d_call: NA
cdr3_nt: TGTGCCAGCAGCCACGGGACACTTGAAGCTTTCTTT
cdr3_aa: CASSHGTLEAFF

clone_size: few
v_call: TRBV19
j_call: TRBJ2-1
d_call: TRBD2
cdr3_nt: TGTGCCAGTAGTGTCTCTAGCGGCCCCTACAATGAGCAGTTCTTC
cdr3_aa: CASSVSSGPYNEQFF

clone_size: NA
v_call: TRBV6-2/TRBV6-3
j_call: TRBJ2-7
d_call: TRBD1
cdr3_nt: TGTGCCAGCGGATCGGGACAGGGCGCAAACGAGCAGTACTTC
cdr3_aa: CASGSGQGANEQYF

clone_size: NA
v_call: TRBV6-2/TRBV6-3
j_call: TRBJ1-5
d_call: NA
cdr3_nt: TGTGCCAGCAGTTACCAAGGGGGGTGGGTTCAGCCCCAGCATTTT
cdr3_aa: CASSYQGGWVQPQHF

clone_size: NA
v_call: TRBV12-3/TRBV12-4
j_call: TRBJ2-3
d_call: TRBD2
cdr3_nt: TGTGCCAGCAGGATAGCGGGGGCCAGCACAGATACGCAGTATTTT
cdr3_aa: CASRIAGASTDTQYF

clone_size: few
v_call: TRBV5-1
j_call: TRBJ2-5
d_call: TRBD1
cdr3_nt: TGCGCCAGCAGAGCCGGGACAGGGGGCTACCAAGAGACCCAGTACTTC
cdr3_aa: CASRAGTGGYQETQYF

clone_size: NA
v_call: TRBV6-5
j_call: TRBJ1-2
d_call: NA
cdr3_nt: TGTGCCAGCAGTTACGCCGGGGACGGCTACACCTTC
cdr3_aa: CASSYAGDGYTF

clone_size: few
v_call: TRBV20-1
j_call: TRBJ2-1
d_call: NA
cdr3_nt: TGCAGTGCCTCTGAAGACGGCTCCTACAATGAGCAGTTCTTC
cdr3_aa: CSASEDGSYNEQFF

clone_size: NA
v_call: TRBV29-1
j_call: TRBJ1-1
d_call: TRBD1
cdr3_nt: TGCAGCGTTGTCGACAGGGGCAAAAACACTGAAGCTTTCTTT
cdr3_aa: CSVVDRGKNTEAFF

clone_size: NA
v_call: TRBV10-3
j_call: TRBJ1-1
d_call: NA
cdr3_nt: TGTGCCATCAGGCAAGGGGCTGAAGCTTTCTTT
cdr3_aa: CAIRQGAEAFF

clone_size: many
v_call: TRBV5-4
j_call: TRBJ2-7
d_call: TRBD1
cdr3_nt: TGTGCCAGCAGCGTGACAGGGACCTACGAGCAGTACTTC
cdr3_aa: CASSVTGTYEQYF

clone_size: NA
v_call: TRBV2
j_call: TRBJ1-4
d_call: NA
cdr3_nt: TGTGCCAGCAGTATCCAAGGAGAAAAACTGTTTTTT
cdr3_aa: CASSIQGEKLFF

clone_size: NA
v_call: TRBV3-1
j_call: TRBJ1-2
d_call: NA
cdr3_nt: TGTGCCAGCAGCCAAGATTGGGGTAAAGCTAACTATGGCTACACCTTC
cdr3_aa: CASSQDWGKANYGYTF

clone_size: NA
v_call: TRBV12-5
j_call: TRBJ2-7
d_call: NA
cdr3_nt: TGTGCTAGTGGTTGGCAGGGTGGCGAGCAGTACTTC
cdr3_aa: CASGWQGGEQYF

clone_size: NA
v_call: TRBV7-9
j_call: TRBJ2-1
d_call: NA
cdr3_nt: TGTGCCAGCAGAGTCGGAGGGAACAATGAGCAGTTCTTC
cdr3_aa: CASRVGGNNEQFF

clone_size: NA
v_call: TRBV7-9
j_call: TRBJ2-3
d_call: TRBD2
cdr3_nt: TGTGCCAGCAGCTTACGGGAGGGCCCAGATACGCAGTATTTT
cdr3_aa: CASSLREGPDTQYF

clone_size: few
v_call: TRBV6-1
j_call: TRBJ1-6
d_call: NA
cdr3_nt: TGTGCCAGCAGTGAACGGGGGGGCCTCCACTTT
cdr3_aa: CASSERGGLHF

clone_size: NA
v_call: TRBV16
j_call: TRBJ1-5
d_call: NA
cdr3_nt: TGTGCCAGCAGCCAATCTGAATATCAGCCCCAGCATTTT
cdr3_aa: CASSQSEYQPQHF

clone_size: NA
v_call: TRBV20-1
j_call: TRBJ2-5
d_call: NA
cdr3_nt: TGCAGTGCTATCGTCCCCCCGGGAGAGACCCAGTACTTC
cdr3_aa: CSAIVPPGETQYF

clone_size: NA
v_call: TRBV5-1
j_call: TRBJ1-3
d_call: NA
cdr3_nt: TGCGCCAGCAGCTTGGGAGGTATAGGGGCTGGAAACACCATATATTTT
cdr3_aa: CASSLGGIGAGNTIYF

clone_size: NA
v_call: TRBV4-2
j_call: TRBJ2-7
d_call: TRBD1
cdr3_nt: TGTGCCAGCAGCCAAGATTTAGGGGGCCGTCGTCTGAGCTCCTACGAGCAGTACTTC
cdr3_aa: CASSQDLGGRRLSSYEQYF

clone_size: few
v_call: TRBV12-3/TRBV12-4
j_call: TRBJ2-3
d_call: TRBD2
cdr3_nt: TGTGCCAGCAGGACTAGCGGGGCAAGCACAGATACGCAGTATTTT
cdr3_aa: CASRTSGASTDTQYF

clone_size: NA
v_call: TRBV20-1
j_call: TRBJ2-7
d_call: TRBD1
cdr3_nt: TGCAGTGCCACCGGACAGGGGTCCTACGAGCAGTACTTC
cdr3_aa: CSATGQGSYEQYF

clone_size: NA
v_call: TRBV11-3
j_call: TRBJ2-1
d_call: TRBD1
cdr3_nt: TGTGCCAGCTCCATTTGGGGAGACAGGGGTCCAGCTTTACACAATGAGCAGTTCTTC
cdr3_aa: CASSIWGDRGPALHNEQFF

clone_size: few
v_call: TRBV6-5
j_call: TRBJ1-2
d_call: NA
cdr3_nt: TGTGCCAGCGGAGGGTGGGACGGTATCGGCTACACCTTC
cdr3_aa: CASGGWDGIGYTF

clone_size: NA
v_call: TRBV5-1
j_call: TRBJ2-7
d_call: NA
cdr3_nt: TGCGCCAGCAGCCAGGGGACCTACAACACCCCCTACGAGCAGTACTTC
cdr3_aa: CASSQGTYNTPYEQYF

clone_size: NA
v_call: TRBV6-2/TRBV6-3
j_call: TRBJ1-2
d_call: NA
cdr3_nt: TGTGCCAGCACAGCGGGGTATGGCTACACCTTC
cdr3_aa: CASTAGYGYTF

clone_size: few
v_call: TRBV12-3/TRBV12-4
j_call: TRBJ1-1
d_call: NA
cdr3_nt: TGTGCCAGCAGTTTAAGGGGTGACAGTAGAGAAGCTTTCTTT
cdr3_aa: CASSLRGDSREAFF

clone_size: NA
v_call: TRBV9
j_call: TRBJ2-1
d_call: TRBD2
cdr3_nt: TGTGCCAGCAGCGTAGATCCAGCGGGGGCCAACTACAATGAGCAGTTCTTC
cdr3_aa: CASSVDPAGANYNEQFF

clone_size: NA
v_call: TRBV19
j_call: TRBJ2-1
d_call: NA
cdr3_nt: TGTGCCAGGGAGACATCCTACAATGAGCAGTTCTTC
cdr3_aa: CARETSYNEQFF